This is a list of T cell receptor beta chains from one sample in a study. Using its own MiXCR run on the 5' RACE reads, TCRdb lists one record per CDR3 protein. The sample lists about 57,000 distinct CDR3 sequences, 28% occurring once. Sequencing was carried out using tumor-infiltrating memory CD4+ T cells sorted from the breast tumor. The source is a female donor with breast cancer. The CDR3 runs from the conserved cysteine through the conserved F or W.

v_call: TRBV20-1
cdr3_aa: CSARATGTTYTGELFF

v_call: TRBV6-1
cdr3_aa: CASSDRTGFDQPQHF

v_call: TRBV7-2
cdr3_aa: CASSPFSSGEQYF

v_call: TRBV5-1
cdr3_aa: CASSLVGGAYEQYF

v_call: TRBV7-3
cdr3_aa: CASSLASGGTLHF

v_call: TRBV29-1
cdr3_aa: CSVEDRRLYGYTF

v_call: TRBV20-1
cdr3_aa: CSARTSGVSTGELFF

v_call: TRBV7-8
cdr3_aa: CATEETQYF

v_call: TRBV12-3/TRBV12-4
cdr3_aa: CASSSLGTGVWNEQFF

v_call: TRBV6-6
cdr3_aa: CASSYGATGNQPQHF

v_call: TRBV5-1
cdr3_aa: CASRPSGANVLTF

v_call: TRBV6-5
cdr3_aa: CATLSWTSGQETQYF

v_call: TRBV7-2
cdr3_aa: CASSFSFAAWANTGELLF

v_call: TRBV6-5
cdr3_aa: CASSPTDTPETQYF

v_call: TRBV12-3/TRBV12-4
cdr3_aa: CASRQEGRVNTIYF

v_call: TRBV10-1
cdr3_aa: CASSEGTSNGNERFF

v_call: TRBV29-1
cdr3_aa: CSFRDGYYGYTF

v_call: TRBV6-6
cdr3_aa: CASRRADTQYF

v_call: TRBV6-1
cdr3_aa: CASSRSETSGNTIYF

v_call: TRBV6-2/TRBV6-3
cdr3_aa: CASTDSGQGGWNEQFF

v_call: TRBV6-2/TRBV6-3
cdr3_aa: CASSYRGPSGQFF

v_call: TRBV6-5
cdr3_aa: CASSFRNNSPLHF

v_call: TRBV6-2/TRBV6-3
cdr3_aa: CASSYHPLDNEQFF

v_call: TRBV7-9
cdr3_aa: CASSRDNSPLRF

v_call: TRBV18
cdr3_aa: CASSPPYGGGEQYF

v_call: TRBV28
cdr3_aa: CASSPPYPAGDYTF

v_call: TRBV7-2
cdr3_aa: CASSPQRVGDNEQFF

v_call: TRBV4-3
cdr3_aa: CASSQSTRTRAQYF

v_call: TRBV3-1
cdr3_aa: CASSQDVGHYGYTF

v_call: TRBV6-6
cdr3_aa: CASTSQGTGHHQPQHF

v_call: TRBV5-6
cdr3_aa: CASSSLSGPPDTQYF

v_call: TRBV27
cdr3_aa: CASSRQGAGEAFF

v_call: TRBV5-1
cdr3_aa: CASRLTGGTDTQYF

v_call: TRBV7-3
cdr3_aa: CATRTGNTGELFF

v_call: TRBV28
cdr3_aa: CASRGGDRETGELFF

v_call: TRBV7-2
cdr3_aa: CASSWNMGSGNTIYF

v_call: TRBV19
cdr3_aa: CASSTGQAHLMNTEAFF

v_call: TRBV6-1
cdr3_aa: CASTRVQGYSNYGYTF

v_call: TRBV6-1
cdr3_aa: CASNREVKEKLFF

v_call: TRBV7-9
cdr3_aa: CASSPTGRVPFF

v_call: TRBV7-2
cdr3_aa: CASSLGEGSGADTQYF

v_call: TRBV20-1
cdr3_aa: CSASPGLAGVSETQYF

v_call: TRBV2
cdr3_aa: CASRGDGETEAFF

v_call: TRBV20-1
cdr3_aa: CSADLSRDFMNTEAFF

v_call: TRBV24-1
cdr3_aa: CATSHIAFF

v_call: TRBV20-1
cdr3_aa: CRARGTREQFF

v_call: TRBV7-9
cdr3_aa: CASSLTGASEAFF

v_call: TRBV5-1
cdr3_aa: CASSFGGAGGVETQYF

v_call: TRBV6-5
cdr3_aa: CASSDRASGNTIYF

v_call: TRBV6-6
cdr3_aa: CASSYVGGSDQPQHF